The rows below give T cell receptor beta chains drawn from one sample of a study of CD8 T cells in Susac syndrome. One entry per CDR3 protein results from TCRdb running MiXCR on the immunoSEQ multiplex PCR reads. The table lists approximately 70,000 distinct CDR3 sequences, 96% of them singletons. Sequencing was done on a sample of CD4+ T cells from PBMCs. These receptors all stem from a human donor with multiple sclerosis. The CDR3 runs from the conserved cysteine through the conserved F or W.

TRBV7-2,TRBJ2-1,CASSSQGTGGYNEQFF
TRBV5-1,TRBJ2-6,CASKSRAGLSGANVLTF
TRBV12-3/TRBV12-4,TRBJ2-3,CATGQGADTQYF
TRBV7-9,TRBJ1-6,CASSSGRYSPLHF
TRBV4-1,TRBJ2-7,CASSDPAGRPYEQYF
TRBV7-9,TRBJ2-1,CASSPGQGANNEQFF
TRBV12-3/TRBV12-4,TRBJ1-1,CASQSQGKKNTEAFF
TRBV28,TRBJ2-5,CASSTHRDRSSLKQETQYF
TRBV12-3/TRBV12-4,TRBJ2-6,CASSSLAGGSGANVLTF
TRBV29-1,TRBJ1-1,CSVALMRNTEAFF
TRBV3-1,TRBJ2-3,CASSQDGRVHTQYF
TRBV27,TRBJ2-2,CASRGSGGIGELFF
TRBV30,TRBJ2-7,CAWSGLGQQNYEQYF
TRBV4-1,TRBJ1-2,CASSQPGLYGYTF
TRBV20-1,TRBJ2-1,CSAERGAEYNEQFF